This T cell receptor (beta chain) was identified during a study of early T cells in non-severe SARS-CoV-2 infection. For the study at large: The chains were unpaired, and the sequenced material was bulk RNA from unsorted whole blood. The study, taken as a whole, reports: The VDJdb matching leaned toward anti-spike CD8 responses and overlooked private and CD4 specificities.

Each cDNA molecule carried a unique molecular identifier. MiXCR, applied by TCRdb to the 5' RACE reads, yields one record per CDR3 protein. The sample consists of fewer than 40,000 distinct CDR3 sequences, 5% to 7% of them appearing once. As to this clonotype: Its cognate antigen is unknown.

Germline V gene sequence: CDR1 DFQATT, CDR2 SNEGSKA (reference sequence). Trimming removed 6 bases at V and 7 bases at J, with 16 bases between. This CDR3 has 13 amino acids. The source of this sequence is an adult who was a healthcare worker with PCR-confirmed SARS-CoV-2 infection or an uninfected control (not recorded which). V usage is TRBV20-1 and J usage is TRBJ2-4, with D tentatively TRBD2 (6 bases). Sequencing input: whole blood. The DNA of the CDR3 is TGCAGTGCAGAAAAGGCGGGGAGGAACATTCAGTACTTC. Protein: CSAEKAGRNIQYF.